Listed below are T cell receptor beta chains from one sample, sequenced in a study of shared clonotypes between healthy human individuals. Clones were sequenced by immunoSEQ multiplex PCR, and TCRdb holds only the in-frame ones, with some missing. The sample holds roughly 640,000 clones, approximately 74% seen once. Sequencing was performed on memory CD4+ T cells sorted from blood. The receptors derive from a woman in her twenties or thirties in good health. The CDR3 runs from the conserved cysteine through the conserved F or W. A D gene is named only where the DNA matches it firmly. Clone size is not always given. Where it is, it says once, few, many or a class for expanded clones.

abundance	v_gene	d_gene	j_gene	CDR3aa	CDR3nt
once	TRBV11-3	.	TRBJ2-2	CASSFGSKDTGELFF	TGTGCCAGCAGTTTCGGGAGTAAGGACACCGGGGAGCTGTTTTTT
.	TRBV6-5	TRBD2	TRBJ2-1	CASSPRGLAGAQQFF	TGTGCCAGCAGTCCCCGAGGACTAGCGGGAGCTCAGCAGTTCTTC
.	TRBV6-6	.	TRBJ2-1	CASSYSSFAGNEQFF	TGTGCCAGCAGTTACTCGTCCTTCGCGGGAAATGAGCAGTTCTTC
.	TRBV30	.	TRBJ2-7	CAWSHLAGSLEQYF	TGTGCCTGGAGTCACCTTGCTGGTTCGCTCGAGCAGTACTTC
many	TRBV9	TRBD2	TRBJ2-2	CASSDRTSGSRAGELFF	TGTGCCAGCAGCGACCGGACTAGCGGGAGCCGGGCCGGGGAGCTGTTTTTT
.	TRBV10-3	TRBD1	TRBJ2-7	CAIGPGQGSYEQYF	TGTGCCATAGGACCGGGACAGGGTTCTTACGAGCAGTACTTC
.	TRBV28	TRBD1	TRBJ2-3	CASSLGGTGGQTQYF	TGTGCCAGCAGTCTAGGCGGGACAGGGGGACAGACGCAGTATTTT
.	TRBV10-3	.	TRBJ2-5	CAISSSDGKYQETQYF	TGTGCCATCAGTAGCTCCGACGGGAAGTACCAAGAGACCCAGTACTTC
.	TRBV6-4	.	TRBJ2-2	CASSDSFRNRDTGELFF	TGTGCCAGCAGTGACTCTTTTAGGAACAGAGACACCGGGGAGCTGTTTTTT
.	TRBV12-1	.	TRBJ2-1	CASSPGTSGNNEQFF	TGTGCCAGCAGCCCAGGTACTAGCGGAAACAATGAGCAGTTCTTC
.	TRBV7-2	.	TRBJ1-3	CASSLDGYSGNTIYF	TGTGCCAGCAGCTTAGATGGATACTCTGGAAACACCATATATTTT
few	TRBV5-1	TRBD2	TRBJ2-1	CASSLGTSSNEQFF	TGCGCCAGCAGCTTGGGGACTAGCTCCAATGAGCAGTTCTTC
.	TRBV12-5	.	TRBJ2-7	CASGLGTAPYEQYF	TGTGCTAGTGGTTTAGGGACCGCGCCCTACGAGCAGTACTTC
.	TRBV28	TRBD1	TRBJ2-3	CASSLRTGSTDTQYF	TGTGCCAGCAGTTTAAGGACAGGGAGCACAGATACGCAGTATTTT
.	TRBV2	.	TRBJ2-2	CASETGTLNTGELFF	TGTGCCAGCGAAACCGGGACTTTGAACACCGGGGAGCTGTTTTTT
.	TRBV28	.	TRBJ2-3	CASLDGRGADTQYF	TGTGCCAGCCTTGATGGCAGGGGCGCAGATACGCAGTATTTT
.	TRBV6-6	.	TRBJ2-7	CASSYSNPRAYEQYF	TGTGCCAGCAGTTACTCGAACCCCAGAGCCTACGAGCAGTACTTC
few	TRBV4-2	TRBD1	TRBJ2-7	CASSQAGTGGLEQYF	TGTGCCAGCAGCCAAGCCGGGACAGGGGGCCTCGAGCAGTACTTC
.	TRBV6-1	.	TRBJ2-1	CASSDGRDRPPLF	TGTGCCAGCAGTGATGGAAGAGACAGACCGCCGCTCTTC
.	TRBV6-1	.	TRBJ2-1	CASSEAKRASQNEQFF	TGTGCCAGCAGTGAAGCAAAGCGGGCAAGTCAGAATGAGCAGTTCTTC
.	TRBV19	.	TRBJ2-4	CASSPRQVLRTHLAKNIQYF	TGTGCCAGTAGTCCAAGACAGGTCCTCAGAACACACTTAGCCAAAAACATTCAGTACTTC
.	TRBV25-1	.	TRBJ2-7	CASSPPRGSYEQYF	TGTGCCAGCAGCCCCCCGCGTGGCTCTTACGAGCAGTACTTC
.	TRBV18	.	TRBJ2-1	CASSPRVPRGDNEQFF	TGTGCCAGCTCACCACGGGTCCCCAGGGGGGACAATGAGCAGTTCTTC
many	TRBV11-2	TRBD1	TRBJ1-1	CASSSSDRANTEAFF	TGTGCCAGCAGCTCTTCGGACAGGGCGAACACTGAAGCTTTCTTT
few	TRBV11-1	TRBD2	TRBJ2-1	CASSLETGGFNEQFF	TGTGCCAGCAGCTTGGAAACGGGAGGGTTTAATGAGCAGTTCTTC
.	TRBV7-3	TRBD1	TRBJ2-1	CASSHGTGVTNEQFF	TGTGCCAGCAGCCACGGGACAGGGGTGACTAATGAGCAGTTCTTC
.	TRBV5-1	.	TRBJ2-7	CASSSTLGPYEQYF	TGCGCCAGCAGCTCGACGTTGGGACCCTACGAGCAGTACTTC
.	TRBV10-2	.	TRBJ2-3	CASSPLGGAAQYF	TGCGCCAGCAGTCCCCTCGGAGGTGCGGCGCAGTATTTT
.	TRBV4-2	.	TRBJ2-1	CASSQNLNSYNEQFF	TGTGCCAGCAGCCAAAACTTGAACTCCTACAATGAGCAGTTCTTC
many	TRBV6-1	.	TRBJ2-7	CASSEARLRQYF	TGTGCCAGCAGTGAAGCCCGACTAAGGCAGTACTTC
few	TRBV7-8	.	TRBJ2-6	CASSLAEGPHFSGANVLTF	TGTGCCAGCAGCTTAGCTGAGGGTCCCCACTTCTCTGGGGCCAACGTCCTGACTTTC
.	TRBV15	.	TRBJ2-5	CATSRDSRVGGETQYF	TGTGCCACCAGCAGAGATAGCCGGGTCGGGGGAGAGACCCAGTACTTC
.	TRBV28	.	TRBJ2-7	CASSLGRTYEQYF	TGTGCCAGCAGTCTCGGCCGGACCTACGAGCAGTACTTC
.	TRBV5-1	TRBD2	TRBJ2-5	CASTPAAGGSWETQYF	TGCGCCAGCACCCCAGCTGCGGGAGGATCTTGGGAGACCCAGTACTTC
.	TRBV5-1	.	TRBJ2-5	CASSQQVGGSGETQYF	TGCGCCAGCAGCCAACAAGTGGGCGGGTCGGGAGAGACCCAGTACTTC
.	TRBV4-1	TRBD1	TRBJ1-5	CASSQGAGQRNQPQHF	TGCGCCAGCAGCCAGGGGGCGGGACAGCGTAATCAGCCCCAGCATTTT
few	TRBV5-1	TRBD1	TRBJ1-1	CASSKTGTNTEAFF	TGCGCCAGCAGTAAGACAGGGACAAACACTGAAGCTTTCTTT
.	TRBV7-2	.	TRBJ1-4	CASSRTVRNEKLFF	TGTGCCAGCAGCCGGACAGTGCGCAATGAAAAACTGTTTTTT
.	TRBV11-3	.	TRBJ2-7	CASSLGASSSYEQYF	TGTGCCAGCAGCTTAGGGGCTAGTAGCTCCTACGAGCAGTACTTC
.	TRBV29-1	TRBD2	TRBJ2-3	CSGGLAGRTDTQYF	TGCAGCGGGGGACTAGCGGGACGCACAGATACGCAGTATTTT
.	TRBV29-1	TRBD1	TRBJ2-7	CSVRRGGGPSSYEQYF	TGCAGCGTCCGCCGAGGGGGCGGCCCGAGCTCCTACGAGCAGTACTTC
few	TRBV28	.	TRBJ2-7	CASSLVRVDEQYF	TGTGCCAGCAGTTTGGTTCGAGTGGACGAGCAGTACTTC
few	TRBV7-8	.	TRBJ1-2	CASKPTRDDRYGYTF	TGTGCCAGCAAACCTACCCGGGACGACAGATATGGCTACACCTTC
.	TRBV6-1	.	TRBJ2-7	CASSALEGLSEQYF	TGTGCCAGCAGCGCACTCGAGGGGCTTAGCGAGCAGTACTTC
.	TRBV5-1	TRBD2	TRBJ2-7	CASSLRLGTSGAVREQYF	TGCGCCAGCAGCTTGAGGCTGGGAACTAGCGGGGCGGTCCGCGAGCAGTACTTC
.	TRBV15	.	TRBJ2-7	CATSRETWVYEQYF	TGTGCCACCAGCAGAGAGACATGGGTCTACGAGCAGTACTTC
.	TRBV18	TRBD1	TRBJ1-3	CASSRMTGSSGNTIYF	TGTGCCAGCTCGCGGATGACAGGGTCCTCTGGAAACACCATATATTTT
.	TRBV2	.	TRBJ1-2	CASSVQVNYGYTF	TGTGCCAGCAGCGTACAGGTGAACTATGGCTACACCTTC
.	TRBV7-9	.	TRBJ1-3	CASSYFRADTIYF	TGTGCCAGCAGCTACTTCAGGGCGGACACCATATATTTT
.	TRBV6-1	TRBD1	TRBJ1-5	CASSDPQGALGNQPQHF	TGTGCCAGCAGTGACCCACAGGGGGCGCTGGGCAATCAGCCCCAGCATTTT
.	TRBV20-1	.	TRBJ2-7	CSARDGYEQYF	TGCAGTGCTAGAGATGGATACGAGCAGTACTTC
.	TRBV18	.	TRBJ2-7	CASSRGTSSYEQYF	TGTGCCAGCTCTCGGGGGACAAGCTCTTACGAGCAGTACTTC
few	TRBV29-1	TRBD1	TRBJ1-2	CSVTGQGGYGYTF	TGCAGCGTTACCGGACAGGGCGGCTATGGCTACACCTTC
once	TRBV18	TRBD1	TRBJ1-4	CASSSTPTGGELFF	TGTGCCAGCTCATCGACCCCAACAGGGGGCGAACTGTTTTTT
.	TRBV28	.	TRBJ2-7	CASSLKLPFTYEQYF	TGTGCCAGCAGTTTAAAACTGCCTTTTACCTACGAGCAGTACTTC
.	TRBV5-4	TRBD2	TRBJ2-1	CASRTGTSGMNEQFF	TGTGCCAGCCGAACCGGGACTAGCGGGATGAATGAGCAGTTCTTC
few	TRBV20-1	.	TRBJ2-7	CSARQYEQYF	TGCAGTGCTAGACAGTACGAGCAGTACTTC
.	TRBV7-3	.	TRBJ2-1	CASSFDRSNEQFF	TGTGCCAGCAGCTTCGACCGGAGTAATGAGCAGTTCTTC
once	TRBV5-8	.	TRBJ1-5	CASSLEFGGNQPQHF	TGTGCCAGCAGCTTGGAGTTTGGTGGCAATCAGCCCCAGCATTTT
.	TRBV2	.	TRBJ1-4	CASSTDSGGEKLFF	TGTGCCAGCAGTACCGATTCGGGAGGTGAAAAACTGTTTTTT